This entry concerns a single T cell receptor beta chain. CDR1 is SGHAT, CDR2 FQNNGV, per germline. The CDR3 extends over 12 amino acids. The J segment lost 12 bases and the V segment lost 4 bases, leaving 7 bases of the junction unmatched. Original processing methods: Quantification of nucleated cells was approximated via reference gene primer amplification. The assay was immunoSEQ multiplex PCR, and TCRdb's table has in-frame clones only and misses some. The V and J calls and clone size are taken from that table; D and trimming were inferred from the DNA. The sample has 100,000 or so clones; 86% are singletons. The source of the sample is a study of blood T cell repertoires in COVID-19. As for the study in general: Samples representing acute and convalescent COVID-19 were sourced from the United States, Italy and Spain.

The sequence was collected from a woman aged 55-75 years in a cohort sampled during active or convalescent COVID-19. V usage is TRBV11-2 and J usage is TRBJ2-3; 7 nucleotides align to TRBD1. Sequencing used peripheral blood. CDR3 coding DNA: TGTGCCAGCAGCTCAGACAGGGTTATACAGTATTTT. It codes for CASSSDRVIQYF. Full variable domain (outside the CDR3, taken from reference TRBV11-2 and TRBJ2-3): EAGVAQSPRYKIIEKRQSVAFWCNPISGHATLYWYQQILGQGPKLLIQFQNNGVVDDSQLPKDRFSAERLKGVDSTLKIQPAKLEDSAVYLCASSSDRVIQYFGPGTRLTVL.